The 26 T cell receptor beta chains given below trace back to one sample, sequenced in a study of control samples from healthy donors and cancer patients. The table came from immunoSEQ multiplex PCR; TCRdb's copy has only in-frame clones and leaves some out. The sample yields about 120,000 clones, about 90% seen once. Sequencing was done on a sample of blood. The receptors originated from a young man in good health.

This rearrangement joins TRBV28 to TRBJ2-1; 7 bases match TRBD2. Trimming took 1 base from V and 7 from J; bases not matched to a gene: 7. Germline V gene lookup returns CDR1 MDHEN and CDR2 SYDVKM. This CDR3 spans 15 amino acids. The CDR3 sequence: CASSLSLASVNEQFF. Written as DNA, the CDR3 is TGTGCCAGCAGTTTATCACTAGCGAGTGTAAATGAGCAGTTCTTC.

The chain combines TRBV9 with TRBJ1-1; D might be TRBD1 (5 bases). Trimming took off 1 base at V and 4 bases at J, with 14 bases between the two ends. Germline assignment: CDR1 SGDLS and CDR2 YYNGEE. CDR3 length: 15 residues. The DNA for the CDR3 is TGTGCCAGCAGCGTAACCGAAAGGGGAGGCACTGAAGCTTTCTTT. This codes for CASSVTERGGTEAFF.

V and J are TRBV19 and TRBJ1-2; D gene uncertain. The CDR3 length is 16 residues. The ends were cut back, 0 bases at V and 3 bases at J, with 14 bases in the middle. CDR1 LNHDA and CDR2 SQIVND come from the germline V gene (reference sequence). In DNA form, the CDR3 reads TGTGCCAGTAGTATAGATGACGGACCAGGTTACTATGGCTACACCTTC. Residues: CASSIDDGPGYYGYTF.

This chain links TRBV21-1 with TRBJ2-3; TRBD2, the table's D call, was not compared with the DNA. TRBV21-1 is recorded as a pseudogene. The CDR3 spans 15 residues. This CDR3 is CASSKVREVSPTQYF. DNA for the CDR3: TGTGCCAGCAGCAAAGTTCGGGAGGTCAGCCCTACGCAGTATTTT.

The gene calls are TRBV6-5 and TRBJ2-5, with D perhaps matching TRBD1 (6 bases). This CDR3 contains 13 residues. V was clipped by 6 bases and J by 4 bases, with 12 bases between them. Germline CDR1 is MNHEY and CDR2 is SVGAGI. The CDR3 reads CASSADRGETQYF. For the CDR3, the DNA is TGTGCCAGCAGCGCGGACAGAGGAGAGACCCAGTACTTC.

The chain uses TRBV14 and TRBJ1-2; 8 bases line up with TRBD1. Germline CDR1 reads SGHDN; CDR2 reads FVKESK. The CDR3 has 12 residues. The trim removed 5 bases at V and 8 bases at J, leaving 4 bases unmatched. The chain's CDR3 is CASSTTGVGYTF. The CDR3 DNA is TGTGCCAGCAGCACGACAGGGGTAGGCTACACCTTC.

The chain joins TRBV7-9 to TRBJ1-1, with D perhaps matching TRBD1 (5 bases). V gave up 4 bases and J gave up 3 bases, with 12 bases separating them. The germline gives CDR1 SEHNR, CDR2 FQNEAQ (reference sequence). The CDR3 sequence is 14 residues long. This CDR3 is CASSSRLGDTEAFF. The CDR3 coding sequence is TGTGCCAGCAGCTCCCGGCTGGGGGACACTGAAGCTTTCTTT.

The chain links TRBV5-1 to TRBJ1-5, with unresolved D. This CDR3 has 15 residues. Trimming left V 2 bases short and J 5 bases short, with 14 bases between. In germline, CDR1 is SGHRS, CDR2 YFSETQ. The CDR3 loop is CASSFEGNRYQPQHF. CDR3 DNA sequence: TGCGCCAGCAGCTTCGAGGGCAACCGATATCAGCCCCAGCATTTT.

The CDR3 region is CASGRSGAAGELFF. In DNA, the CDR3 is TGTGCTAGTGGCCGATCCGGGGCGGCCGGGGAGCTGTTTTTT. The gene calls are TRBV12-5 and TRBJ2-2; the D gene could be TRBD1 or TRBD2 (5 bases each). V was trimmed by 6 bases and J by 6 bases, leaving 14 bases between them. The CDR3 contains 14 residues. Germline assignment: CDR1 LGHNT and CDR2 FRNRAP.

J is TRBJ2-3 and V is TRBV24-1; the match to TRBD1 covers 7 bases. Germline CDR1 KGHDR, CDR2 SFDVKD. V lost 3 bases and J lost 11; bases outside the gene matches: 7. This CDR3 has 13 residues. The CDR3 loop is CATSDDRVRGQYF. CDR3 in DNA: TGTGCCACCAGTGATGACAGGGTTAGAGGGCAGTATTTT.

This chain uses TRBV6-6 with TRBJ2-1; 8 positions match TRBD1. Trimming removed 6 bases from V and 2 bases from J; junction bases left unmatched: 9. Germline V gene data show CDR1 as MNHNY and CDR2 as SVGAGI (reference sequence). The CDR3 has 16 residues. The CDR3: CASRSGTGTTYNEQFF. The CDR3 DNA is TGTGCCAGCAGGTCCGGGACAGGTACCACCTACAATGAGCAGTTCTTC.

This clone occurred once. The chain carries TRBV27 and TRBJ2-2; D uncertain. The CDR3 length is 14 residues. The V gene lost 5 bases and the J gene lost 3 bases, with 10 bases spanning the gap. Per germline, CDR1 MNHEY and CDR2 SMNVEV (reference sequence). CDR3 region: CASSRPRDTGELFF. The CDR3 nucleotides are TGTGCCAGCAGTCGCCCTAGGGACACCGGGGAGCTGTTTTTT.

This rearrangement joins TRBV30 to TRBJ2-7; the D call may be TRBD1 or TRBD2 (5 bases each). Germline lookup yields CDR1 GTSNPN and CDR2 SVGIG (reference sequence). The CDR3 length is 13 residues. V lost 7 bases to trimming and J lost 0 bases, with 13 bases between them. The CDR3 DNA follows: TGTGCCTTAAACCCAGGGAGCTCCTACGAGCAGTACTTC. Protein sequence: CALNPGSSYEQYF.

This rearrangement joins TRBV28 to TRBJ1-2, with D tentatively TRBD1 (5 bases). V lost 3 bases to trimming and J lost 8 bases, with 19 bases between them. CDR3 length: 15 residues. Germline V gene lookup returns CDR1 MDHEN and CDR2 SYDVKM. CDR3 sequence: CASSFPQAARGGYTF. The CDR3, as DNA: TGTGCCAGCAGTTTTCCCCAAGCGGCTCGGGGGGGCTACACCTTC.

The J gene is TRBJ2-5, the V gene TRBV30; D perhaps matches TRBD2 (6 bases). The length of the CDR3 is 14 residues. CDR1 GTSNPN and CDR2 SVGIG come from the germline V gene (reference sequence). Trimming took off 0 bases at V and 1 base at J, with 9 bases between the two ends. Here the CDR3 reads CAWSVGAGQETQYF. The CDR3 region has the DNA TGTGCCTGGAGTGTGGGAGCGGGCCAAGAGACCCAGTACTTC.

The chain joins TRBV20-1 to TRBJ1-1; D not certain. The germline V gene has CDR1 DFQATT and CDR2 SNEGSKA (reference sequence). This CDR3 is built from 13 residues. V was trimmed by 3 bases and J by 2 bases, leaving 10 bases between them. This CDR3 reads CSASGPVNTEAFF. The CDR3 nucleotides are TGCAGTGCTAGTGGCCCTGTCAACACTGAAGCTTTCTTT.

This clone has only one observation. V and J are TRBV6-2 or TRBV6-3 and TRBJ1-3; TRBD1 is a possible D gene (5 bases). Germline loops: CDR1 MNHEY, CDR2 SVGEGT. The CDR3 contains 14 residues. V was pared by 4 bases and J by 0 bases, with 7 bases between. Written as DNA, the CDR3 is TGTGCCAGCAGTTCACAGGCCTCTGGAAACACCATATATTTT. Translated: CASSSQASGNTIYF.

The CDR3 DNA is TGTGCCAGCAGTTTATTGTACCGTCCAGATACGCAGTATTTT. It translates to CASSLLYRPDTQYF. This chain connects TRBV27 to TRBJ2-3; no reliable D call. CDR1 and CDR2 (germline): MNHEY, SMNVEV (reference sequence). V lost 1 base, J lost 4 bases, and 9 bases lay in between. CDR3 length equals 14 residues.

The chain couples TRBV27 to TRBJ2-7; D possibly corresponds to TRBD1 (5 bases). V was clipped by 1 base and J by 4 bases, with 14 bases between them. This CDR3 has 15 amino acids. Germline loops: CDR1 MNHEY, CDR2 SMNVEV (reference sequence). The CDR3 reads CASSLLSLGQYEQYF. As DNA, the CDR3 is TGTGCCAGCAGTTTATTGTCTTTGGGGCAGTACGAGCAGTACTTC.

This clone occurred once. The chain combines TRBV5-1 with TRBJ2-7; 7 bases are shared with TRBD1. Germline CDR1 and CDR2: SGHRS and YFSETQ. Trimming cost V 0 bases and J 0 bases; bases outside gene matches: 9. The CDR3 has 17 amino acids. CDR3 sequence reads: CASSLGGTPGGSYEQYF. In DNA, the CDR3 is TGCGCCAGCAGCTTGGGAGGGACGCCAGGGGGCTCCTACGAGCAGTACTTC.

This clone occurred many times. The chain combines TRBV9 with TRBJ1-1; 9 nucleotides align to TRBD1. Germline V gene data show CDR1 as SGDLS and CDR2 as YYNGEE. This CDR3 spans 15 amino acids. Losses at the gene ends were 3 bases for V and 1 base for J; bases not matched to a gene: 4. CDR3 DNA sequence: TGTGCCAGCAGCGCCGGGACAGGGACGAACACTGAAGCTTTCTTT. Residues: CASSAGTGTNTEAFF.

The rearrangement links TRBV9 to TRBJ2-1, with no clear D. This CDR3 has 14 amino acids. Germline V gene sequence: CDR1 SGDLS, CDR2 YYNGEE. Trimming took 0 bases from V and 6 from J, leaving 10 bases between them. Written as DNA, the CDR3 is TGTGCCAGCAGCGTAGGGCTGGTCTCCAATGAGCAGTTCTTC. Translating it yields CASSVGLVSNEQFF.

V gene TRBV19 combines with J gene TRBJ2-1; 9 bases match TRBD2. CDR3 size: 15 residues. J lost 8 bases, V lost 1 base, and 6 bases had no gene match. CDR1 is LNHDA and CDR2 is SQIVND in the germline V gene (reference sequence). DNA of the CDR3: TGTGCCAGTAGTATAGTAGCGGGAGTTTTCGATGAGCAGTTCTTC. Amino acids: CASSIVAGVFDEQFF.

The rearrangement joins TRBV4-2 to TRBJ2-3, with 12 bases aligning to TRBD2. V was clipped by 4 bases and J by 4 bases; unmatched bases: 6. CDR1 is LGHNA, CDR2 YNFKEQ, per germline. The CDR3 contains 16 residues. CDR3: CASSPLAGGLADTQYF. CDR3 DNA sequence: TGTGCCAGCAGCCCACTAGCGGGAGGATTGGCAGATACGCAGTATTTT.

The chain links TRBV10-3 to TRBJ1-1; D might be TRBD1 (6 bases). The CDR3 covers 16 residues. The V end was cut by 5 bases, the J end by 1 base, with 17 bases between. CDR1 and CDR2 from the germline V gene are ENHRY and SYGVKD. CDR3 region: CAISNGAQGANTEAFF. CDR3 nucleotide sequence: TGTGCCATCAGTAATGGGGCACAGGGTGCGAACACTGAAGCTTTCTTT.

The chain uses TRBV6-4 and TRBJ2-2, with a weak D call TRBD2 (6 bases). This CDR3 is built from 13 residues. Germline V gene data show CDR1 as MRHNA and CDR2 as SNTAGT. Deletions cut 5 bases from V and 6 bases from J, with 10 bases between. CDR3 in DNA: TGTGCCAGCAGTCGTAGCGGCCCCGGGGAGCTGTTTTTT. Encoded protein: CASSRSGPGELFF.